Listed here is a single TCR beta chain. Produced via immunoSEQ multiplex PCR; TCRdb's table is partial and in-frame only. This table has 300,000 to 350,000 clones, 75% to 95% appearing once. Germline assignment: CDR1 GTSNPN and CDR2 SVGIG (reference sequence). Trimming took 0 bases from V and 6 from J, leaving 14 bases between them. The CDR3 extends over 15 amino acids. The source of the sample is a study of blood T cell repertoires in COVID-19. Study-level background: From T cells, B-cell-depleted T cells, or PBMCs came the material, which was cDNA or gDNA.

V is TRBV30 and J is TRBJ1-4; possible D gene TRBD1, 6 bases. Sample: peripheral blood. This receptor was taken from a woman in her 30s with COVID-19, enrolled during active disease. The CDR3 is CAWSVGHPTDEKLFF. CDR3 bases: TGTGCCTGGAGTGTGGGACACCCGACGGATGAAAAACTGTTTTTT.